The clone carrying this T cell receptor (beta chain) was detected ten times or more. What it binds is not known. This record comes from a study of read filtering for tumor transcriptome and immune sequencing. On the study more broadly: Patients were about 17 male and about 15 female, mean age around 70 years, range 47 to 80.

This library used 300 to 450 ng RNA and molecular barcoded adaptors spanning alpha/delta and beta/gamma chains. One entry per CDR3 protein, called by TCRdb with MiXCR from the reads. Among around 140,000 distinct CDR3 sequences listed, approximately 13% were seen once. The CDR3 consists of 10 residues. The germline V and J ends were trimmed by 11 bases and 3 bases, with 7 bases remaining between them. The germline CDR1 and CDR2 sequences are SEHNR and FQNEAQ (reference sequence). General observations from the study: The CD138-negative fraction was mixed bone marrow immune cells, not pure T cells.

The sequence was collected from a donor older than 35 with multiple myeloma. The chain joins TRBV7-9 to TRBJ1-1; weak D call: TRBD1 (5 bases). The sequenced material came from a population of CD138-negative cells sorted from bone marrow. The DNA for the CDR3 is TGTGCCGGAGGGGACACTGAAGCTTTCTTT. This translates into CAGGDTEAFF.